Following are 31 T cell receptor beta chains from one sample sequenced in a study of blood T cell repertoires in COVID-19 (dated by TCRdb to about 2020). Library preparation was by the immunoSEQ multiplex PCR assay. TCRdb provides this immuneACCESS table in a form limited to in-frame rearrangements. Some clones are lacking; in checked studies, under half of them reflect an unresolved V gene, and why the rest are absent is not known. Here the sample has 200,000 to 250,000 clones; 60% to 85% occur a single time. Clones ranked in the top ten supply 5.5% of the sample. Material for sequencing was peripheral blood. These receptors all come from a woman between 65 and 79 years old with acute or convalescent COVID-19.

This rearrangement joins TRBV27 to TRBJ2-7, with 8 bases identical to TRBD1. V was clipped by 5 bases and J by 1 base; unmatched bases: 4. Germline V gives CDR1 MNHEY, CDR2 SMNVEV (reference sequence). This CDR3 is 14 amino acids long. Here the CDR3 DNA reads TGTGCCAGCAGTCCTCGGACAGGGTCCTACGAGCAGTACTTC. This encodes CASSPRTGSYEQYF.

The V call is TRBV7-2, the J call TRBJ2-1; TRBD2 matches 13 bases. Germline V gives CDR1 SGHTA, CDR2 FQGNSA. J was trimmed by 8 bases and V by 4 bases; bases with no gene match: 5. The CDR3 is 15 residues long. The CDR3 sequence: CASSSGLAGVDEQFF. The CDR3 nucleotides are TGTGCCAGCAGCTCAGGACTAGCGGGAGTCGATGAGCAGTTCTTC.

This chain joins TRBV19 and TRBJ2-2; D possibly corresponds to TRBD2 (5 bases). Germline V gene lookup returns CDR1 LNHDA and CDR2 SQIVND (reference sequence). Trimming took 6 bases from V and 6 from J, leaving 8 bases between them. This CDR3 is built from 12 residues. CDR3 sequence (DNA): TGTGCCAGTAGCCACGGGGCCGGGGAGCTGTTTTTT. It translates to CASSHGAGELFF.

The CDR3 sequence is CASVAADTDTQYF. In DNA form, the CDR3 reads TGTGCCAGCGTAGCGGCAGACACAGATACGCAGTATTTT. This chain links TRBV19 with TRBJ2-3; D may be TRBD2 (6 bases). Germline V gene data show CDR1 as LNHDA and CDR2 as SQIVND (reference sequence). V was pared by 9 bases and J by 2 bases, with 12 bases between. The CDR3 is 13 amino acids.

As DNA, the CDR3 is TGTGCCAGTAACTCGGGGGGCCGAGAGACCCAGTACTTC. Amino acid sequence: CASNSGGRETQYF. The chain joins TRBV19 to TRBJ2-5, with D possibly TRBD2 on 7 matching bases. Germline V lookup: CDR1 LNHDA, CDR2 SQIVND (reference sequence). With 7 bases removed from V and 4 bases from J, the gap between germline ends came to 13 bases. CDR3 length: 13 amino acids.

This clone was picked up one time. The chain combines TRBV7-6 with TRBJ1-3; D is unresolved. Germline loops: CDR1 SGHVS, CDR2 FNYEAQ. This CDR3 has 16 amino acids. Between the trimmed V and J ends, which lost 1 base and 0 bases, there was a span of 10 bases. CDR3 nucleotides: TGTGCCAGCAGCTTAGGATTGGCTGGCTCTGGAAACACCATATATTTT. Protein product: CASSLGLAGSGNTIYF.

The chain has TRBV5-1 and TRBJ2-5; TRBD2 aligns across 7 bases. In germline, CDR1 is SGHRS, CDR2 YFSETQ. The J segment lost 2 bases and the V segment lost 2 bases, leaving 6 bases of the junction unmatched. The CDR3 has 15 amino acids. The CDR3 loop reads CASSFGRPRQETQYF. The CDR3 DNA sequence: TGCGCCAGCAGCTTCGGGAGGCCTAGGCAAGAGACCCAGTACTTC.

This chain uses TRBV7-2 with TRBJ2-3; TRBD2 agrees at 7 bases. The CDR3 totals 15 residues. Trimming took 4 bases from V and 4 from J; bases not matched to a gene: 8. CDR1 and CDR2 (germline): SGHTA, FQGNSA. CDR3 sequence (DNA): TGTGCCAGCAGCTCAGGGCGGGAGTTGGCAGATACGCAGTATTTT. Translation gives CASSSGRELADTQYF.

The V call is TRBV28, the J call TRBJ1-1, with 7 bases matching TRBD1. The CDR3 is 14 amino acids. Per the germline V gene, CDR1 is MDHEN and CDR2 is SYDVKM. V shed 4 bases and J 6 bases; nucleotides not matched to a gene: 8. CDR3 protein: CASSSDRDWPEAFF. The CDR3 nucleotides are TGTGCCAGCAGTTCCGACAGGGATTGGCCTGAAGCTTTCTTT.

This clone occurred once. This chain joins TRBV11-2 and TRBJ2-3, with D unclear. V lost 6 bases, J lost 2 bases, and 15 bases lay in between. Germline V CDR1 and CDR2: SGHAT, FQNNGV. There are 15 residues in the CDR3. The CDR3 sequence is CASSISWSDTDTQYF. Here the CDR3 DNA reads TGTGCCAGCAGTATCTCGTGGAGCGACACAGATACGCAGTATTTT.

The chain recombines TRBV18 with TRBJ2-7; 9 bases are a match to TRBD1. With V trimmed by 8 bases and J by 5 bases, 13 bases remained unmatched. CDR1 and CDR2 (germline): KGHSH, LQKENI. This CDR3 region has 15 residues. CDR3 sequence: CASPTTGTGKNEQYF. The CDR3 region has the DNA TGTGCCAGCCCAACAACCGGGACAGGGAAAAACGAGCAGTACTTC.

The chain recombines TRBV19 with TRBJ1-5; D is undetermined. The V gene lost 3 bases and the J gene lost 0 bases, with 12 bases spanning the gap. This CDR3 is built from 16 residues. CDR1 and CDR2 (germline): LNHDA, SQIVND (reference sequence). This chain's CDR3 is CASSMRVDNSNQPQHF. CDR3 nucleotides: TGTGCCAGTAGTATGAGGGTCGACAATAGCAATCAGCCCCAGCATTTT.

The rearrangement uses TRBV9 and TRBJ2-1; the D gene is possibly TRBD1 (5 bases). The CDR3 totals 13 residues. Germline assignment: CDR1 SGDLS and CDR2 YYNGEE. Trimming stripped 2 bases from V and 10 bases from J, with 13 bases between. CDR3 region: CASSVGPTGEQFF. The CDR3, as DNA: TGTGCCAGCAGCGTGGGGCCGACCGGGGAGCAGTTCTTC.

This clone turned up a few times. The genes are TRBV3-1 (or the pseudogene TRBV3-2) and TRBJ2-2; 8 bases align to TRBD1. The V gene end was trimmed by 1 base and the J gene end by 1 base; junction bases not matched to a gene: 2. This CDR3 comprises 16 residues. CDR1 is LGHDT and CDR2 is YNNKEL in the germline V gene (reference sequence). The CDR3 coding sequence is TGTGCCAGCAGCCAAGGAGGGACAGGGAACACCGGGGAGCTGTTTTTT. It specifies CASSQGGTGNTGELFF.

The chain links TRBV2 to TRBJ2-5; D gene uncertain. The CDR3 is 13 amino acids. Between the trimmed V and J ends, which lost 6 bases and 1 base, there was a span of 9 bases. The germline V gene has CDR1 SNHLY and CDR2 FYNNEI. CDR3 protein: CASSRQVQETQYF. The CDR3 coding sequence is TGTGCCAGCAGCCGCCAGGTCCAAGAGACCCAGTACTTC. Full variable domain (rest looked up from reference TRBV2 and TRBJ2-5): EPEVTQTPSHQVTQMGQEVILRCVPISNHLYFYWYRQILGQKVEFLVSFYNNEISEKSEIFDDQFSVERPDGSNFTLKIRSTKLEDSAMYFCASSRQVQETQYFGPGTRLLVL.

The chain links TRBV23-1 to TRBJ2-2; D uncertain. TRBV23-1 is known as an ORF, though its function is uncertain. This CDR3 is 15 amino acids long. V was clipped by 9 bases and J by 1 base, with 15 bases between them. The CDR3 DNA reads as TGCGCCAGTCCCTGCTCCCAGGAGAACACCGGGGAGCTGTTTTTT. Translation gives CASPCSQENTGELFF.

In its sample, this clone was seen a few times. CDR3 in amino acids: CASSSLVGRGLDSPLHF. CDR3 nucleotides: TGTGCCAGCAGCAGTCTGGTGGGCAGGGGGTTGGATTCACCCCTCCACTTT. This sequence joins TRBV5-6 and TRBJ1-6; 7 bases match TRBD1. V lost 4 bases to trimming and J lost 8 bases; unmatched junction nucleotides: 15. The germline V gene encodes CDR1 SGHDT and CDR2 YYEEEE. This CDR3 region has 17 residues.

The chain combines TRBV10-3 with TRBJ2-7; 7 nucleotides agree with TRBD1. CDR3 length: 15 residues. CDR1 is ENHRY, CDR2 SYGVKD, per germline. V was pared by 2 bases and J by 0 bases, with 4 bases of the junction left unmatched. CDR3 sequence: CAISETGAISYEQYF. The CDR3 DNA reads TGTGCCATCAGTGAGACAGGGGCCATCTCCTACGAGCAGTACTTC.

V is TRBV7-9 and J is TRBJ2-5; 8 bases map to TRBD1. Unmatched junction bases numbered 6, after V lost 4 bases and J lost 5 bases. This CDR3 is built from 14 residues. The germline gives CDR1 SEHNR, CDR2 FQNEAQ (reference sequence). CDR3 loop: CASSSGQGSETQYF. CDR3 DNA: TGTGCCAGCAGCTCCGGACAGGGCTCGGAGACCCAGTACTTC.

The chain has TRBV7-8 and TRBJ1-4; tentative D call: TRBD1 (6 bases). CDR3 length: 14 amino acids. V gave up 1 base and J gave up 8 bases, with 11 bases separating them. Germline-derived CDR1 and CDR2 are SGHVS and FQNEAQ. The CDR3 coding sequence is TGTGCCAGCAGCTTAGGGGGGCAAGCGGAAAAACTGTTTTTT. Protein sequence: CASSLGGQAEKLFF. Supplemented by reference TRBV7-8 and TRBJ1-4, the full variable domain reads GAGVSQSPRYKVAKRGQDVALRCDPISGHVSLFWYQQALGQGPEFLTYFQNEAQLDKSGLPSDRFFAERPEGSVSTLKIQRTQQEDSAVYLCASSLGGQAEKLFFGSGTQLSVL.

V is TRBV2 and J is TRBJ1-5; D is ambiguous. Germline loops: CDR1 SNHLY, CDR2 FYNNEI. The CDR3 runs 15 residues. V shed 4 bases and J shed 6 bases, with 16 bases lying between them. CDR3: CASSVERERGQPQHF. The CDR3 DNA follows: TGTGCCAGCAGTGTTGAGAGGGAAAGAGGTCAGCCCCAGCATTTT.

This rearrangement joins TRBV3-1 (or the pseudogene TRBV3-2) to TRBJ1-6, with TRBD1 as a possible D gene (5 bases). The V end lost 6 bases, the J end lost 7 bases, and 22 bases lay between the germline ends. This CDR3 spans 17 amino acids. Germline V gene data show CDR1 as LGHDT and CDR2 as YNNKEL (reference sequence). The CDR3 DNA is TGTGCCAGCAGTCCCCAGACAGTCCAAAACAAAAATTCACCCCTCCACTTT. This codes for CASSPQTVQNKNSPLHF.

The CDR3 bases are TGTGCCAGCAGCCCCCCTCGGACAGGAGGGGGTTCGGGCAATCAGCCCCAGCATTTT. Translation: CASSPPRTGGGSGNQPQHF. The V and J genes are TRBV28 and TRBJ1-5; 7 bases map to TRBD1. The CDR3 runs 19 residues. Germline-derived CDR1 and CDR2 are MDHEN and SYDVKM. J gave up 2 bases and V 6 bases, and 19 bases lay outside the gene matches.

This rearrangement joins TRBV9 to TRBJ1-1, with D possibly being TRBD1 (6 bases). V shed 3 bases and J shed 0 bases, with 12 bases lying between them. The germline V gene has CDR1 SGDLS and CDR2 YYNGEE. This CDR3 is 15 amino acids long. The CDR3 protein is CASSEHGTLNTEAFF. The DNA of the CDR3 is TGTGCCAGCAGCGAGCACGGGACACTGAACACTGAAGCTTTCTTT.

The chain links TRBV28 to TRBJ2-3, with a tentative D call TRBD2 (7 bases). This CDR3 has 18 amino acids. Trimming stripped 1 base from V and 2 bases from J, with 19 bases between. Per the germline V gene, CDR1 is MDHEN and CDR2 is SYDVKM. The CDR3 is CASSLFPGGTRDTDTQYF. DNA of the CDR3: TGTGCCAGCAGTTTATTTCCCGGGGGGACAAGAGACACAGATACGCAGTATTTT. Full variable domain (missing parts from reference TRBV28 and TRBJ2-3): DVKVTQSSRYLVKRTGEKVFLECVQDMDHENMFWYRQDPGLGLRLIYFSYDVKMKEKGDIPEGYSVSREKKERFSLILESASTNQTSMYLCASSLFPGGTRDTDTQYFGPGTRLTVL.

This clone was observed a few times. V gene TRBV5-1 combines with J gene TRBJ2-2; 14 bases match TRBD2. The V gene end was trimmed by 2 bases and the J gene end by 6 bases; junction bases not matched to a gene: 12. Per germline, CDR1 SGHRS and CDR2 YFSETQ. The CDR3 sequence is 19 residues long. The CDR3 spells CASSFRLAGGPGEAGELFF. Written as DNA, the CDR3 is TGCGCCAGCAGCTTCCGACTAGCGGGAGGGCCGGGGGAGGCCGGGGAGCTGTTTTTT.

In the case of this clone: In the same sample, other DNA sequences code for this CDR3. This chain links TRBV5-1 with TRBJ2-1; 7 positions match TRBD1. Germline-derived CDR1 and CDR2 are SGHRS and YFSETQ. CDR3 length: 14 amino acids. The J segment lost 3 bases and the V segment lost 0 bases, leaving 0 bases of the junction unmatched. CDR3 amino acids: CASSLGQGYNEQFF. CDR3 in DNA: TGCGCCAGCAGCTTGGGACAGGGCTACAATGAGCAGTTCTTC. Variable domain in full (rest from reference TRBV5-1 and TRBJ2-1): KAGVTQTPRYLIKTRGQQVTLSCSPISGHRSVSWYQQTPGQGLQFLFEYFSETQRNKGNFPGRFSGRQFSNSRSEMNVSTLELGDSALYLCASSLGQGYNEQFFGPGTRLTVL.

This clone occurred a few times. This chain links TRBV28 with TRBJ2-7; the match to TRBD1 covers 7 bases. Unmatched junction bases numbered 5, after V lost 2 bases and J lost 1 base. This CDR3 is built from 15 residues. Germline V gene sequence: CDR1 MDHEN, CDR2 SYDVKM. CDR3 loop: CASSLLRQGSYEQYF. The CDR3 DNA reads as TGTGCCAGCAGTTTACTCCGACAGGGTTCCTACGAGCAGTACTTC. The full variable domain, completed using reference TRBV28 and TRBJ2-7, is DVKVTQSSRYLVKRTGEKVFLECVQDMDHENMFWYRQDPGLGLRLIYFSYDVKMKEKGDIPEGYSVSREKKERFSLILESASTNQTSMYLCASSLLRQGSYEQYFGPGTRLTVT.

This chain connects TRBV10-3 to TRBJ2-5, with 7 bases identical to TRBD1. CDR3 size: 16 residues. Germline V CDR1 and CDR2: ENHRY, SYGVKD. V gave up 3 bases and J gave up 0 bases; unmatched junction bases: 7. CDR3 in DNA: TGTGCCATCAGTGACACAGGGGTTAGGGACCAAGAGACCCAGTACTTC. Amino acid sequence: CAISDTGVRDQETQYF.

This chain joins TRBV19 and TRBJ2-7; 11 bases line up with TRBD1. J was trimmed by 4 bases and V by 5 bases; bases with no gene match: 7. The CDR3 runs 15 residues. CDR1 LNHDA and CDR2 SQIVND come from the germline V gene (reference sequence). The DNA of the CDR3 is TGTGCCAGTAGTCCGTCGGGGACAGGGGGTTACGAGCAGTACTTC. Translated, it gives CASSPSGTGGYEQYF.

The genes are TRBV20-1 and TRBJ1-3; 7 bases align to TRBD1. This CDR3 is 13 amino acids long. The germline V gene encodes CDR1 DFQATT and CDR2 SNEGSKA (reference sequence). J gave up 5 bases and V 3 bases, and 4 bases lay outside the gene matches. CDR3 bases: TGCAGTGCTAGTGACAGGGCCAGAAACACCATATATTTT. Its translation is CSASDRARNTIYF.